The clone carrying this TCR beta chain occurred a few times. The sequencing template was cDNA reverse transcribed from extracted RNA. Sequencing used immunoSEQ multiplex PCR; TCRdb keeps in-frame clones, though not all of them. The data show roughly 200,000 clones, about 53% seen once. The entry originates in a study of CD8+ T cells in alopecia areata. As for treatment: oral pan-JAK inhibitor, 5-10 mg twice daily. Trimming removed 5 bases from V and 5 bases from J, with 18 bases in between. CDR3 length: 15 amino acids. Germline CDR1 and CDR2: LGHNA and YSLEER. The specimen comprised CD8+ T cells sorted from blood, sampled at week 24, from a patient treated with tofacitinib. This chain joins TRBV4-3 and TRBJ1-2; no reliable D call. This sequence originates from a human donor with alopecia areata. Here the CDR3 reads CASSDRTGHLYGYTF. CDR3 bases: TGCGCCAGCAGCGATCGGACGGGTCACCTTTATGGCTACACCTTC.